The 20 T cell receptor beta chains presented below share a single source sample, sequenced in a study of a mutant IDH1 vaccine in newly diagnosed glioma. Sequencing used immunoSEQ multiplex PCR; TCRdb keeps in-frame clones, though not all of them. Of about 84,000 clones detected, approximately 80% appear once; the ten largest clones hold more than 4.5%. These receptors are not linked to any known antigen. Specified time point: week 47, end of study. In the vaccine, a single dose held 300 ug of the mutant IDH1 20-mer peptide, along with topical imiquimod. Sample: PBMCs, taken from a glioma patient whose treatment included an IDH1 peptide vaccine. These receptors all come from a man aged 40-49 years with glioma.

V gene TRBV6-5 combines with J gene TRBJ1-1, with D perhaps matching TRBD1 (5 bases). Germline lookup yields CDR1 MNHEY and CDR2 SVGAGI. This CDR3 comprises 15 residues. Trimming took off 0 bases at V and 4 bases at J, with 12 bases between the two ends. The CDR3 DNA sequence: TGTGCCAGCAGTTACTCGGGGGAGGTAGGCACTGAAGCTTTCTTT. This sequence encodes CASSYSGEVGTEAFF.

This clone came up once. The gene calls are TRBV19 and TRBJ2-2; TRBD2 agrees at 10 bases. Trimming took 4 bases from V and 6 from J; bases not matched to a gene: 5. Germline CDR1 and CDR2: LNHDA and SQIVND (reference sequence). CDR3 length: 15 residues. CDR3 loop: CASSRPSGSAGELFF. As DNA, the CDR3 is TGTGCCAGTAGTAGACCTAGCGGGAGTGCCGGGGAGCTGTTTTTT.

This clone was recorded a few times. This sequence joins TRBV6-1 and TRBJ1-1, with D unclear. From germline, CDR1 is MNHNS and CDR2 SASEGT. CDR3 size: 14 residues. Trimming took off 5 bases at V and 6 bases at J, with 16 bases between the two ends. CDR3 protein: CASSRKAVMPEAFF. As DNA, the CDR3 is TGTGCCAGCAGTCGAAAGGCAGTAATGCCTGAAGCTTTCTTT.

V is TRBV18 and J is TRBJ2-7; 11 bases agree with TRBD2. V lost 5 bases and J lost 3; bases outside the gene matches: 6. The CDR3 contains 15 residues. CDR1 and CDR2 (germline): KGHSH, LQKENI. The DNA for the CDR3 is TGTGCCAGCTCATATAGCGGGGGGGCCCTCTACGAGCAGTACTTC. Its protein product is CASSYSGGALYEQYF.

The gene calls are TRBV19 and TRBJ1-6; D is unclear. Germline lookup yields CDR1 LNHDA and CDR2 SQIVND (reference sequence). There are 14 residues in the CDR3. Trimming shortened V by 0 bases and J by 10 bases, and 10 bases separated the two germline ends. CDR3 sequence: CASSIDFRVSPLHF. The CDR3 DNA follows: TGTGCCAGTAGTATAGATTTCCGGGTCTCACCCCTCCACTTT. The full variable domain, completed using reference TRBV19 and TRBJ1-6, is DGGITQSPKYLFRKEGQNVTLSCEQNLNHDAMYWYRQDPGQGLRLIYYSQIVNDFQKGDIAEGYSVSREKKESFPLTVTSAQKNPTAFYLCASSIDFRVSPLHFGNGTRLTVT.

V usage is TRBV18 and J usage is TRBJ2-3; D might be TRBD1 (5 bases). Germline CDR1 reads KGHSH; CDR2 reads LQKENI. Trimming left V 1 base short and J 0 bases short, with 8 bases between. The length of the CDR3 is 15 residues. CDR3 sequence: CASSPLPGSTDTQYF. CDR3 coding DNA: TGTGCCAGCTCACCACTTCCAGGGAGCACAGATACGCAGTATTTT.

The genes are TRBV4-2 and TRBJ1-2; D might be TRBD1 (6 bases). The CDR3 runs to 15 residues. V was shortened by 1 base and J by 0 bases, with 9 bases between the two germline ends. CDR1 and CDR2 from the germline V gene are LGHNA and YNFKEQ. The CDR3, as DNA: TGTGCCAGCAGCCAAGGCGGGGGCGCTAACTATGGCTACACCTTC. It specifies CASSQGGGANYGYTF.

This clone was counted many times. The chain combines TRBV11-3 with TRBJ2-2; no clear D gene. Germline CDR1 and CDR2: SGHNT and YENEEA. CDR3 size: 14 residues. V gave up 0 bases and J gave up 4 bases, with 6 bases separating them. In DNA, the CDR3 is TGTGCCAGCAGCTTAGATGGTGGCACCGGGGAGCTGTTTTTT. Translated: CASSLDGGTGELFF.

The chain carries TRBV7-2 and TRBJ2-7, with D perhaps being TRBD1 or TRBD2 (7 bases each). This CDR3 is built from 13 residues. CDR1 is SGHTA, CDR2 FQGNSA, per germline. The V and J ends lost 7 bases and 3 bases respectively, with 13 bases between them. DNA of the CDR3: TGTGCCAGCACCAGGGGGGGTTTCTACGAGCAGTACTTC. Encoded protein: CASTRGGFYEQYF.

V gene TRBV7-9 combines with J gene TRBJ2-1; 7 bases match TRBD1. Trimming cost V 8 bases and J 7 bases; bases outside gene matches: 8. The germline gives CDR1 SEHNR, CDR2 FQNEAQ (reference sequence). The CDR3 extends over 13 amino acids. In DNA form, the CDR3 reads TGTGCCAGCTTAGAGAGGGGGCGGAATGAGCAGTTCTTC. Its protein is CASLERGRNEQFF.

V gene TRBV30 combines with J gene TRBJ2-6, with D possibly being TRBD2 (5 bases). CDR1 and CDR2 (germline): GTSNPN, SVGIG (reference sequence). The CDR3 is 12 amino acids. V lost 2 bases to trimming and J lost 12 bases, with 11 bases between them. CDR3: CAWSRDGVVLTF. CDR3 sequence (DNA): TGTGCCTGGAGTAGAGACGGGGTCGTCCTGACTTTC.

The V gene is TRBV6-1, the J gene TRBJ1-5; the D is unclear. Germline V gene sequence: CDR1 MNHNS, CDR2 SASEGT. Trimming stripped 4 bases from V and 3 bases from J, with 13 bases between. This CDR3 contains 15 residues. This CDR3 is CASSGTAGDNQPQHF. As DNA, the CDR3 is TGTGCCAGCAGTGGCACGGCCGGGGACAATCAGCCCCAGCATTTT.

This clone occurred once. The rearrangement uses TRBV7-2 and TRBJ1-1, with 7 bases aligning to TRBD1. With 3 bases clipped from V and 2 bases from J, the junction kept 6 bases outside the gene matches. CDR3 length: 15 amino acids. Germline CDR1 and CDR2: SGHTA and FQGNSA. DNA for the CDR3: TGTGCCAGCAGCTTCCCGGGACAGCCCAACACTGAAGCTTTCTTT. Translating it yields CASSFPGQPNTEAFF.

The chain has TRBV27 and TRBJ2-7; TRBD2 matches 11 bases. Unmatched junction bases numbered 3, after V lost 4 bases and J lost 4 bases. This CDR3 comprises 14 residues. Germline CDR1 and CDR2: MNHEY and SMNVEV (reference sequence). DNA for the CDR3: TGTGCCAGCAGTTCCGGGACTAGCGGATACGAGCAGTACTTC. As protein: CASSSGTSGYEQYF.

V is TRBV7-2 and J is TRBJ1-5; D is undetermined. V shed 2 bases and J shed 5 bases, with 16 bases lying between them. The CDR3 is 16 amino acids. Per the germline V gene, CDR1 is SGHTA and CDR2 is FQGNSA. Here the CDR3 DNA reads TGTGCCAGCAGCTTATTCGGAATGTCGGTCGATCAGCCCCAGCATTTT. Protein sequence: CASSLFGMSVDQPQHF. The variable domain in full, completed from reference TRBV7-2 and TRBJ1-5, reads GAGVSQSPSNKVTEKGKDVELRCDPISGHTALYWYRQSLGQGLEFLIYFQGNSAPDKSGLPSDRFSAERTGGSVSTLTIQRTQQEDSAVYLCASSLFGMSVDQPQHFGDGTRLSIL.

The chain is built from TRBV4-2 and TRBJ1-4; TRBD1 agrees at 10 bases. Trimming took 1 base from V and 1 from J; bases not matched to a gene: 3. This CDR3 contains 17 residues. The V gene's germline CDR1 is LGHNA and CDR2 YNFKEQ. CDR3 bases: TGTGCCAGCAGCCAAGGGACAGGGGGAGGAACTAATGAAAAACTGTTTTTT. Its protein is CASSQGTGGGTNEKLFF.

The V and J genes are TRBV19 and TRBJ1-1; 8 nucleotides align to TRBD1. CDR1 LNHDA and CDR2 SQIVND come from the germline V gene (reference sequence). The CDR3 is 15 residues long. After removal of 6 bases from V and 3 bases from J, the junction contained 9 bases not matched to a gene. As DNA, the CDR3 is TGTGCCAGTAGGGTACCCGGGACAGGCCACACTGAAGCTTTCTTT. Its translation: CASRVPGTGHTEAFF.

This rearrangement joins TRBV4-3 to TRBJ2-3, with D hard to call. V was clipped by 0 bases and J by 2 bases, with 9 bases between them. The CDR3 runs to 15 residues. Germline loops: CDR1 LGHNA, CDR2 YSLEER. The CDR3 DNA is TGCGCCAGCAGCCAAGACCGTCAGATCACAGATACGCAGTATTTT. Translating it yields CASSQDRQITDTQYF.

The chain has TRBV29-1 and TRBJ1-2; D is unclear. V lost 3 bases, J lost 8 bases, and 13 bases lay in between. The CDR3 has 12 residues. Germline CDR1 is SQVTM and CDR2 is ANQGSEA. The CDR3 is CSVDRQYKGYTF. The CDR3 DNA follows: TGCAGCGTTGACAGGCAGTATAAAGGCTACACCTTC.

The V call is TRBV19, the J call TRBJ2-5; 12 bases line up with TRBD2. The length of the CDR3 is 17 residues. V lost 6 bases and J lost 5; bases outside the gene matches: 13. The V gene's germline CDR1 is LNHDA and CDR2 SQIVND (reference sequence). Here the CDR3 reads CASRKRLAGEARETQYF. For the CDR3, the DNA is TGTGCCAGTAGGAAGCGACTAGCGGGGGAAGCACGGGAGACCCAGTACTTC.